Below, 10 T cell receptor beta chains from the same sample are listed, as sequenced in a study of blood T cell repertoires in COVID-19. Assay used: immunoSEQ multiplex PCR; TCRdb lists only in-frame clones, some missing. The sample contains some 130,000 clones, around four fifths of which appear only once. The material sequenced was peripheral blood. The receptors shown here come from a man aged 55 to 69 who had recovered from COVID-19.

The chain couples TRBV7-2 to TRBJ2-5; D remains unclear. Deletions cut 3 bases from V and 2 bases from J, with 4 bases between. The CDR3 sequence is 12 residues long. CDR1 is SGHTA and CDR2 is FQGNSA in the germline V gene. The DNA of the CDR3 is TGTGCCAGCAGCTTCGGTCAAGAGACCCAGTACTTC. This translates into CASSFGQETQYF.

The genes are TRBV7-6 and TRBJ1-4; no firm D call. Trimming cost V 8 bases and J 4 bases, with 11 bases left between them. The germline gives CDR1 SGHVS, CDR2 FNYEAQ. The CDR3 has 13 residues. DNA for the CDR3: TGTGCCAGCCCCATTGGCCTTAATGAAAAACTGTTTTTT. It encodes CASPIGLNEKLFF.

This clone was recorded a few times. The rearrangement uses TRBV7-9 and TRBJ2-1; D call uncertain. Germline V gene lookup returns CDR1 SEHNR and CDR2 FQNEAQ (reference sequence). This CDR3 region has 16 residues. Trimming stripped 4 bases from V and 0 bases from J, with 13 bases between. The CDR3 loop reads CASSSGFFSSYNEQFF. CDR3 DNA sequence: TGTGCCAGCAGCTCCGGGTTCTTTAGCTCCTACAATGAGCAGTTCTTC. Full variable domain (outside the CDR3, taken from reference TRBV7-9 and TRBJ2-1): DTGVSQNPRHKITKRGQNVTFRCDPISEHNRLYWYRQTLGQGPEFLTYFQNEAQLEKSRLLSDRFSAERPKGSFSTLEIQRTEQGDSAMYLCASSSGFFSSYNEQFFGPGTRLTVL.

V is TRBV18 and J is TRBJ2-1; a possible D gene is TRBD1 (6 bases). V gave up 1 base and J gave up 9 bases, with 16 bases separating them. The CDR3 contains 15 residues. The germline CDR1 and CDR2 sequences are KGHSH and LQKENI. CDR3 amino acids: CASSPRSGHAGEQFF. The CDR3, as DNA: TGTGCCAGCTCACCACGGTCGGGACACGCGGGTGAGCAGTTCTTC.

The V and J genes are TRBV5-1 and TRBJ1-1; D is ambiguous. From germline, CDR1 is SGHRS and CDR2 YFSETQ. The CDR3 extends over 12 amino acids. V dropped 7 bases and J dropped 6 bases, with 13 bases sitting between them. The DNA for the CDR3 is TGCGCCAGCCGCCAGACGGGGTCTGAAGCTTTCTTT. Translation: CASRQTGSEAFF.

This clone has just one count. This chain uses TRBV28 with TRBJ2-5; 10 nucleotides match TRBD1. The germline gives CDR1 MDHEN, CDR2 SYDVKM. This CDR3 spans 15 amino acids. Unmatched junction bases numbered 5, after V lost 2 bases and J lost 5 bases. The CDR3 here is CASSLVTGGEETQYF. The DNA of the CDR3 is TGTGCCAGCAGTTTAGTGACAGGGGGCGAGGAGACCCAGTACTTC.

The rearrangement links TRBV24-1 to TRBJ1-5; D gene unclear. V was trimmed by 8 bases and J by 4 bases, leaving 11 bases between them. The length of the CDR3 is 13 residues. Per the germline V gene, CDR1 is KGHDR and CDR2 is SFDVKD. CDR3 sequence (DNA): TGTGCCACCAATGAGGGCTCAAATCAGCCCCAGCATTTT. As protein: CATNEGSNQPQHF.

This sequence joins TRBV5-5 and TRBJ2-7, with D possibly matching TRBD2 (6 bases). The CDR3 runs 16 residues. The germline gives CDR1 SGHKS, CDR2 YYEKEE (reference sequence). Trimming left V 3 bases short and J 4 bases short, with 20 bases between. The CDR3 here is CASSSIRVAGTYEQYF. CDR3 bases: TGTGCCAGCAGCTCGATCAGGGTGGCAGGGACTTACGAGCAGTACTTC.

The gene calls are TRBV6-5 and TRBJ1-2, with D hard to call. The V gene lost 2 bases and the J gene lost 4 bases, with 5 bases spanning the gap. Germline loops: CDR1 MNHEY, CDR2 SVGAGI. The CDR3 has 12 amino acids. The CDR3 DNA sequence: TGTGCCAGCAGTTACACCGGCTATGGCTACACCTTC. This codes for CASSYTGYGYTF.

The genes are TRBV28 and TRBJ2-2, with TRBD2 matching over 7 bases. The V gene end was trimmed by 3 bases and the J gene end by 6 bases; junction bases not matched to a gene: 13. Germline CDR1 reads MDHEN; CDR2 reads SYDVKM. The CDR3 covers 17 residues. CDR3 in amino acids: CASSFPGGGLTPGELFF. The CDR3 nucleotides are TGTGCCAGCAGTTTCCCGGGGGGTGGGTTAACACCCGGGGAGCTGTTTTTT.